The 25 T cell receptor beta chains presented below share a single source sample, sequenced in a study of patients and donors after allogeneic stem cell transplantation (TCRdb year 2020). The protocol used for the library was RT-PCR. The listed sequencing device is NextSeq 550. TCRdb passed the public sequencing reads through fastp at Q25 and MiXCR, retaining productive beta sequences. All rows with the same CDR3 protein become a single entry with the most common DNA and genes. The sample table lists about a million distinct CDR3 sequences, more than 15% of them with a count of one. Clones ranked in the top ten supply around 6% of the sample. Sequences were obtained from blood, either unsorted or a sorted T cell fraction (not recorded which). All receptors come from a human donor who was either an allogeneic HSCT recipient or a stem cell or donor lymphocyte infusion donor (not recorded which). It is not recorded whose cells these are; they may come from a transplant donor.

This clonotype was seen a handful of times. The chain carries TRBV29-1 and TRBJ1-4; D remains ambiguous. Germline-derived CDR1 and CDR2 are SQVTM and ANQGSEA. With 4 bases removed from V and 5 bases from J, the gap between germline ends came to 5 bases. The length of the CDR3 is 11 residues. The CDR3 bases are TGCAGCGTTGGACGGAATGAAAAACTGTTTTTT. Translating it yields CSVGRNEKLFF.

This clonotype was seen a handful of times. This chain uses TRBV5-1 with TRBJ2-2; TRBD2 is a possible D gene (6 bases). The CDR3 spans 15 residues. V gave up 3 bases and J gave up 3 bases, with 12 bases separating them. Germline CDR1 SGHRS, CDR2 YFSETQ. The CDR3 is CASSSGGLDTGELFF. As DNA, the CDR3 is TGCGCCAGCAGCTCAGGAGGGCTAGACACCGGGGAGCTGTTTTTT.

This clonotype showed up just a few times. The CDR3 spells CASSLVPWGASSYNSPLHF. The CDR3 nucleotides are TGTGCCAGCAGTTTAGTCCCCTGGGGGGCTAGCTCCTATAATTCACCCCTCCACTTT. The chain has TRBV12-3 or TRBV12-4 and TRBJ1-6, with D perhaps matching TRBD1 (6 bases). The V gene lost 1 base and the J gene lost 0 bases, with 16 bases spanning the gap. The CDR3 is 19 amino acids.

This clonotype was picked up a small number of times. V usage is TRBV12-3 or TRBV12-4 and J usage is TRBJ2-7; D might be TRBD1 or TRBD2, each matching 6 bases. V lost 3 bases to trimming and J lost 8 bases, with 11 bases between them. The CDR3 runs to 12 residues. This CDR3 reads CASSFGGLKQYF. The DNA for the CDR3 is TGTGCCAGCAGTTTTGGGGGGCTCAAGCAGTACTTC.

V gene TRBV2 combines with J gene TRBJ2-7; TRBD2 is a possible D gene (5 bases). With 6 bases removed from V and 0 bases from J, the gap between germline ends came to 12 bases. The germline gives CDR1 SNHLY, CDR2 FYNNEI. The CDR3 sequence is 14 residues long. CDR3 protein: CASRTGVNSYEQYF. The CDR3 DNA sequence: TGTGCCAGCAGAACCGGGGTAAACTCCTACGAGCAGTACTTC. The variable domain in full, with the rest retrieved from reference TRBV2 and TRBJ2-7, is EPEVTQTPSHQVTQMGQEVILRCVPISNHLYFYWYRQILGQKVEFLVSFYNNEISEKSEIFDDQFSVERPDGSNFTLKIRSTKLEDSAMYFCASRTGVNSYEQYFGPGTRLTVT.

This clonotype was seen a handful of times. V usage is TRBV9 and J usage is TRBJ2-7; D remains ambiguous. Germline V gene sequence: CDR1 SGDLS, CDR2 YYNGEE. This CDR3 is 15 amino acids long. Trimming shortened V by 0 bases and J by 0 bases, and 10 bases separated the two germline ends. Here the CDR3 reads CASSVGAGASYEQYF. The CDR3 coding sequence is TGTGCCAGCAGCGTAGGAGCCGGAGCCTCCTACGAGCAGTACTTC.

The chain is built from TRBV20-1 and TRBJ2-7; unclear D gene. Germline V gene sequence: CDR1 DFQATT, CDR2 SNEGSKA (reference sequence). This CDR3 contains 15 residues. V lost 0 bases and J lost 1, with 13 bases in between. The CDR3 DNA sequence: TGCAGTGCTAGAGATGGTCGGAGAAATTCCTACGAGCAGTACTTC. Encoded protein: CSARDGRRNSYEQYF.

In its sample, this clonotype was seen many times. The gene calls are TRBV4-2 and TRBJ2-7; 9 bases agree with TRBD2. The junction had 12 bases not matched to a gene; V was cut back by 0 bases and J by 3 bases. CDR1 is LGHNA and CDR2 is YNFKEQ in the germline V gene. This CDR3 has 18 amino acids. This CDR3 is CASSQEVAGGLHRYEQYF. Written as DNA, the CDR3 is TGTGCCAGCAGCCAAGAAGTTGCGGGAGGGCTCCATCGCTACGAGCAGTACTTC.

In its sample, this clonotype was seen a few times. The V and J genes are TRBV12-3 or TRBV12-4 and TRBJ2-5, with 7 bases matching TRBD1. This CDR3 spans 13 amino acids. V lost 7 bases and J lost 5; bases outside the gene matches: 7. CDR3 DNA: TGTGCCAGCACCAACAGGGGATGGGAGACCCAGTACTTC. It yields the protein CASTNRGWETQYF.

This clonotype was observed many times. The chain recombines TRBV25-1 with TRBJ2-5; D not resolved. CDR1 MGHDK and CDR2 SYGVNS come from the germline V gene. This CDR3 has 15 amino acids. V gave up 0 bases and J gave up 2 bases, with 10 bases separating them. For the CDR3, the DNA is TGTGCCAGCAGTGAATATCGCCAGATTCAAGAGACCCAGTACTTC. Protein: CASSEYRQIQETQYF.

The V gene is TRBV12-3 or TRBV12-4, the J gene TRBJ2-1; TRBD2 agrees at 8 bases. The J segment lost 3 bases and the V segment lost 7 bases, leaving 8 bases of the junction unmatched. The CDR3 consists of 15 residues. The CDR3 here is CASKQSGSNYNEQFF. DNA for the CDR3: TGTGCCAGCAAGCAGAGCGGGAGTAACTACAATGAGCAGTTCTTC.

The chain combines TRBV6-5 with TRBJ1-4; unclear D gene. This CDR3 region has 14 residues. Germline lookup yields CDR1 MNHEY and CDR2 SVGAGI. V was shortened by 0 bases and J by 5 bases, with 7 bases between the two germline ends. The CDR3 bases are TGTGCCAGCAGTTACTCAGGGCCGAATGAAAAACTGTTTTTT. Translation gives CASSYSGPNEKLFF.

This chain connects TRBV12-3 or TRBV12-4 to TRBJ2-2; TRBD2 matches at 7 bases. V lost 5 bases, J lost 2 bases, and 8 bases stayed unmatched. The CDR3 runs to 16 residues. CDR3 DNA: TGTGCCAGCAGTCTAATGGGAGGGATTAACACCGGGGAGCTGTTTTTT. Residues: CASSLMGGINTGELFF.

This clonotype was observed at least ten times. The rearrangement links TRBV12-3 or TRBV12-4 to TRBJ1-1, with a tentative D call TRBD1 (5 bases). V lost 1 base, J lost 5 bases, and 8 bases lay in between. The length of the CDR3 is 13 residues. The CDR3 loop is CASSLGGETEAFF. The CDR3 DNA sequence: TGTGCCAGCAGTTTAGGAGGGGAGACTGAAGCTTTCTTT.

The chain couples TRBV2 to TRBJ1-1; 7 nucleotides agree with TRBD1. Unmatched junction bases numbered 5, after V lost 6 bases and J lost 4 bases. Per germline, CDR1 SNHLY and CDR2 FYNNEI. CDR3 size: 13 residues. This CDR3 reads CASRAQGPTEAFF. CDR3 coding DNA: TGTGCCAGCAGGGCACAGGGGCCCACTGAAGCTTTCTTT.

The CDR3 here is CASSRNSQETQYF. CDR3 DNA sequence: TGCGCCAGCAGCAGAAACAGCCAAGAGACCCAGTACTTC. The chain couples TRBV5-1 to TRBJ2-5; D gene unclear. This CDR3 comprises 13 residues. Germline values: CDR1 SGHRS, CDR2 YFSETQ. V was clipped by 4 bases and J by 1 base, with 8 bases between them.

V gene TRBV5-1 combines with J gene TRBJ2-5; tentatively, D is TRBD1 or TRBD2 (5 bases each). Germline values: CDR1 SGHRS, CDR2 YFSETQ. CDR3 length: 15 residues. Trimming stripped 2 bases from V and 2 bases from J, with 13 bases between. DNA for the CDR3: TGCGCCAGCAGCTTCATGATATGGGGGCAAGAGACCCAGTACTTC. Translated: CASSFMIWGQETQYF.

The chain combines TRBV12-5 with TRBJ1-5, with no clear D. CDR1 and CDR2 (germline): LGHNT, FRNRAP. The germline V and J ends were trimmed by 1 base and 4 bases, with 8 bases remaining between them. The CDR3 runs 14 residues. CDR3 region: CASGLALGNQPQHF. The DNA for the CDR3 is TGTGCTAGTGGTTTGGCCCTAGGAAATCAGCCCCAGCATTTT.

V and J are TRBV4-1 and TRBJ2-1; D is uncertain. The CDR3 sequence is 16 residues long. V was clipped by 0 bases and J by 2 bases, with 11 bases between them. Germline V gene data show CDR1 as MGHRA and CDR2 as YSYEKL. The CDR3 sequence is CASSQDGQATYNEQFF. The CDR3 DNA follows: TGCGCCAGCAGCCAAGATGGTCAGGCCACCTACAATGAGCAGTTCTTC.

V is TRBV12-3 or TRBV12-4 and J is TRBJ2-5; no reliable D call. The CDR3 is 14 amino acids. With 7 bases removed from V and 1 base from J, the gap between germline ends came to 13 bases. CDR3 DNA sequence: TGTGCCAGCACCCCGGAAGGCGCCCAAGAGACCCAGTACTTC. Amino acid sequence: CASTPEGAQETQYF.

The DNA of the CDR3 is TGTGCCAGCAGCTCGACTCTCTCTGGAGTGAATGAAAAACTGTTTTTT. Protein product: CASSSTLSGVNEKLFF. The chain couples TRBV6-1 to TRBJ1-4, with D unclear. The CDR3 totals 16 residues. V was clipped by 6 bases and J by 5 bases, with 19 bases between them. Germline CDR1 and CDR2: MNHNS and SASEGT.

The chain couples TRBV18 to TRBJ2-1, with TRBD2 matching over 11 bases. Germline assignment: CDR1 KGHSH and CDR2 LQKENI. This CDR3 is 17 amino acids long. J was trimmed by 5 bases and V by 3 bases; bases with no gene match: 9. The CDR3 DNA reads as TGTGCCAGCTCACCGTCCTTAGCGGGAGGGGGCCACAATGAGCAGTTCTTC. This sequence encodes CASSPSLAGGGHNEQFF.

Comment on this clonotype: Since the CDR3 does not end with the conserved phenylalanine or tryptophan, this likely comes from a read error. The chain joins TRBV18 to TRBJ1-1; D possibly corresponds to TRBD1 (5 bases). The germline V and J ends were trimmed by 3 bases and 4 bases, with 9 bases remaining between them. The CDR3 has 13 residues. CDR1 KGHSH and CDR2 LQKENI come from the germline V gene. The CDR3 DNA reads TGTGCCAGCTCACCGGAGGGGCCCACTGAAGCTTTCCTT. It encodes CASSPEGPTEAFL.

This clonotype was counted between two and nine times. The chain uses TRBV20-1 and TRBJ2-7, with D possibly being TRBD2 (5 bases). Germline values: CDR1 DFQATT, CDR2 SNEGSKA (reference sequence). The CDR3 sequence is 13 residues long. V gave up 3 bases and J gave up 0 bases, with 9 bases separating them. The CDR3 sequence: CSASRRSSYEQYF. The CDR3 DNA reads as TGCAGTGCTAGCAGGAGGAGCTCCTACGAGCAGTACTTC.

This clonotype was seen a few times. The chain carries TRBV11-2 and TRBJ2-7, with 7 bases lining up with TRBD2. With 4 bases clipped from V and 3 bases from J, the junction kept 9 bases outside the gene matches. This CDR3 comprises 15 residues. The germline V gene encodes CDR1 SGHAT and CDR2 FQNNGV. CDR3 in amino acids: CASSSPGSSGYEQYF. The CDR3, as DNA: TGTGCCAGCAGCTCCCCGGGTTCTAGCGGCTACGAGCAGTACTTC.